The 29 T cell receptor beta chains presented below share a single source sample, sequenced in a study of blood T cell repertoires in COVID-19. Profiling relied on immunoSEQ multiplex PCR, and the TCRdb table lists in-frame clones only, not all of them. The sample has hundreds of thousands of clones; almost 85% are singletons. Sequenced input: PBMCs or T cells enriched from blood (not recorded which). The receptors here all came from a woman in her 50s with acute COVID-19.

This rearrangement joins TRBV19 to TRBJ1-3; weak D call: TRBD1 (5 bases). Germline CDR1 reads LNHDA; CDR2 reads SQIVND (reference sequence). V lost 7 bases, J lost 7 bases, and 23 bases lay in between. CDR3 size: 16 residues. CDR3 DNA sequence: TGTGCCAGTATCGATCCAAGACAGATCGCAGGCAACACCATATATTTT. Translated: CASIDPRQIAGNTIYF.

The gene calls are TRBV13 and TRBJ2-1, with TRBD2 matching 7 bases. The germline V gene has CDR1 PRHDT and CDR2 FYEKMQ (reference sequence). V trimming: 3 bases; J trimming: 7 bases; junction bases outside the gene matches: 3. CDR3 length equals 13 residues. In nucleotides, the CDR3 is TGTGCCAGCAGCTTGAGAGCGGGGAATGAGCAGTTCTTC. This sequence encodes CASSLRAGNEQFF.

The chain recombines TRBV19 with TRBJ1-5; possibly TRBD1 for D (5 bases). Trimming stripped 5 bases from V and 0 bases from J, with 14 bases between. The germline gives CDR1 LNHDA, CDR2 SQIVND (reference sequence). The CDR3 runs 16 residues. The CDR3 spells CASSLQAMVSNQPQHF. DNA for the CDR3: TGTGCCAGTAGTCTACAGGCCATGGTTAGCAATCAGCCCCAGCATTTT. Full variable domain (missing parts from reference TRBV19 and TRBJ1-5): DGGITQSPKYLFRKEGQNVTLSCEQNLNHDAMYWYRQDPGQGLRLIYYSQIVNDFQKGDIAEGYSVSREKKESFPLTVTSAQKNPTAFYLCASSLQAMVSNQPQHFGDGTRLSIL.

J is TRBJ1-2 and V is TRBV3-1 (or the pseudogene TRBV3-2), with TRBD1 identical over 7 bases. Germline trimming cut 6 bases from V and 1 base from J; bases unmatched to any gene: 11. CDR3 length equals 16 residues. Germline CDR1 reads LGHDT; CDR2 reads YNNKEL (reference sequence). This CDR3 is CASSRQGANLNYGYTF. The CDR3 region has the DNA TGTGCCAGCAGTCGACAGGGCGCGAACCTTAACTATGGCTACACCTTC.

The chain links TRBV5-1 to TRBJ1-3; 7 positions match TRBD1. The germline V gene has CDR1 SGHRS and CDR2 YFSETQ. CDR3 length: 15 residues. The junction had 8 bases not matched to a gene; V was cut back by 0 bases and J by 8 bases. The CDR3 is CASSLATGRSDTIYF. CDR3 DNA sequence: TGCGCCAGCAGCTTGGCGACAGGGAGGTCGGACACCATATATTTT.

This clone has only a few counts. The CDR3 DNA is TGTGCCAGCAGCCAAGGGACAGGGAGCTATGGCTACACCTTC. Its translation is CASSQGTGSYGYTF. V usage is TRBV3-1 (or the pseudogene TRBV3-2) and J usage is TRBJ1-2; 8 nucleotides match TRBD1. This CDR3 spans 14 amino acids. V gave up 1 base and J gave up 4 bases; unmatched junction bases: 2. Per the germline V gene, CDR1 is LGHDT and CDR2 is YNNKEL (reference sequence).

This chain uses TRBV29-1 with TRBJ1-1; a possible D gene is TRBD1 (5 bases). Trimming took off 3 bases at V and 1 base at J, with 15 bases between the two ends. From germline, CDR1 is SQVTM and CDR2 ANQGSEA. The CDR3 totals 15 residues. The CDR3 here is CSVESRARANTEAFF. CDR3 DNA sequence: TGCAGCGTTGAGTCCAGGGCCCGGGCGAACACTGAAGCTTTCTTT. The complete variable domain, with remaining parts taken from reference TRBV29-1 and TRBJ1-1, reads SAVISQKPSRDICQRGTSLTIQCQVDSQVTMMFWYRQQPGQSLTLIATANQGSEATYESGFVIDKFPISRPNLTFSTLTVSNMSPEDSSIYLCSVESRARANTEAFFGQGTRLTVV.

CDR3 loop: CASSPRTARDTEAFF. In nucleotides, the CDR3 is TGTGCCAGCAGCCCTCGAACTGCCCGGGACACTGAAGCTTTCTTT. This rearrangement joins TRBV9 to TRBJ1-1; D is uncertain. Germline CDR1 and CDR2: SGDLS and YYNGEE. Trimming left V 4 bases short and J 3 bases short, with 16 bases between. This CDR3 spans 15 amino acids.

This chain uses TRBV7-2 with TRBJ1-3; D might be TRBD1 (6 bases). Germline-derived CDR1 and CDR2 are SGHTA and FQGNSA. The V end lost 5 bases, the J end lost 0 bases, and 14 bases lay between the germline ends. The CDR3 totals 16 residues. The CDR3 nucleotides read TGTGCCAGCAGCCCTCACGGACAGTACTCTGGAAACACCATATATTTT. This translates into CASSPHGQYSGNTIYF.

This clone was seen a handful of times. The chain links TRBV5-6 to TRBJ1-2; 9 positions match TRBD1. The CDR3 has 13 residues. The J segment lost 4 bases and the V segment lost 6 bases, leaving 4 bases of the junction unmatched. The germline gives CDR1 SGHDT, CDR2 YYEEEE. The CDR3 DNA follows: TGTGCCAGCATCCAGGACAGGGGCTATGGCTACACCTTC. Its translation: CASIQDRGYGYTF.

For the CDR3, the DNA is TGTGCCAGCAGCCCCACACTGACAGGAACAACCTACGAGCAGTACTTC. Encoded protein: CASSPTLTGTTYEQYF. The chain links TRBV11-2 to TRBJ2-7, with a weak D call TRBD1 (6 bases). The CDR3 has 16 amino acids. V was trimmed by 5 bases and J by 2 bases, leaving 19 bases between them. Germline CDR1 SGHAT, CDR2 FQNNGV.

CDR3 bases: TGCGCCAGCAGCCTGGGACTAGCGGGGGACGAGCAGTACTTC. Translating gives CASSLGLAGDEQYF. The chain couples TRBV5-1 to TRBJ2-7, with 14 bases aligning to TRBD2. The CDR3 totals 14 residues. Looked up from germline, CDR1 is SGHRS and CDR2 is YFSETQ. The ends lost 4 bases at V and 5 bases at J; junction bases unmatched: 2. The variable domain in full, with the rest retrieved from reference TRBV5-1 and TRBJ2-7, is KAGVTQTPRYLIKTRGQQVTLSCSPISGHRSVSWYQQTPGQGLQFLFEYFSETQRNKGNFPGRFSGRQFSNSRSEMNVSTLELGDSALYLCASSLGLAGDEQYFGPGTRLTVT.

This chain connects TRBV27 to TRBJ1-2, with D unclear. Germline assignment: CDR1 MNHEY and CDR2 SMNVEV (reference sequence). The CDR3 is 13 amino acids. Trimming removed 2 bases from V and 3 bases from J, with 7 bases in between. The CDR3: CASSLTRYYGYTF. The CDR3 DNA is TGTGCCAGCAGTTTAACCAGGTACTATGGCTACACCTTC.

The chain links TRBV4-2 to TRBJ1-6, with D tentatively TRBD1 (5 bases). CDR1 is LGHNA and CDR2 is YNFKEQ in the germline V gene. This CDR3 has 15 residues. V shed 0 bases and J shed 8 bases, with 11 bases lying between them. The CDR3, as DNA: TGTGCCAGCAGCCAAGATAAAGGGGTGCATTCACCCCTCCACTTT. Protein: CASSQDKGVHSPLHF.

The J gene is TRBJ2-4, the V gene TRBV7-8; D is perhaps TRBD1 (6 bases). CDR3 length equals 14 residues. Germline CDR1 and CDR2: SGHVS and FQNEAQ. Deletions cut 4 bases from V and 4 bases from J, with 11 bases between. The CDR3 DNA follows: TGTGCCAGCAGCTCCCGGGACACAAAAAACATTCAGTACTTC. Translating it yields CASSSRDTKNIQYF.

The genes are TRBV9 and TRBJ2-3; 12 positions agree with TRBD2. Germline V gives CDR1 SGDLS, CDR2 YYNGEE. This CDR3 contains 17 residues. Trimming cost V 0 bases and J 5 bases; bases outside gene matches: 7. The CDR3 region has the DNA TGTGCCAGCAGCGTAGCAGGGCTAGCGGGGGGGCTAGATACGCAGTATTTT. Its translation is CASSVAGLAGGLDTQYF. Complete variable domain (other parts from reference TRBV9 and TRBJ2-3): DSGVTQTPKHLITATGQRVTLRCSPRSGDLSVYWYQQSLDQGLQFLIQYYNGEERAKGNILERFSAQQFPDLHSELNLSSLELGDSALYFCASSVAGLAGGLDTQYFGPGTRLTVL.

The J gene is TRBJ1-1, the V gene TRBV11-2; D gene unclear. The CDR3 has 14 amino acids. Germline-derived CDR1 and CDR2 are SGHAT and FQNNGV. Trimming took off 5 bases at V and 5 bases at J, with 15 bases between the two ends. CDR3 region: CASSPSVPGTEAFF. The CDR3 nucleotides read TGTGCCAGCAGCCCCTCCGTACCGGGGACTGAAGCTTTCTTT.

The chain is built from TRBV30 and TRBJ1-1; 8 bases map to TRBD1. With 7 bases clipped from V and 4 bases from J, the junction kept 8 bases outside the gene matches. The CDR3 contains 13 residues. Germline V gives CDR1 GTSNPN, CDR2 SVGIG (reference sequence). The CDR3 nucleotides read TGTGCCTTCGACAGGGGTATGAGCACTGAAGCTTTCTTT. Translated, it gives CAFDRGMSTEAFF.

J is TRBJ2-3 and V is TRBV19, with TRBD2 identical over 13 bases. The germline CDR1 and CDR2 sequences are LNHDA and SQIVND (reference sequence). The V and J ends lost 5 bases and 6 bases, in that order; junction bases with no gene match: 8. The CDR3 is 16 residues long. CDR3 sequence: CASSQTSGGLTDTQYF. The CDR3 DNA is TGTGCCAGTAGTCAGACTAGCGGGGGGCTGACGGATACGCAGTATTTT.

This clone has a single count. The chain combines TRBV30 with TRBJ1-4; TRBD1 matches 7 bases. CDR1 and CDR2 from the germline V gene are GTSNPN and SVGIG (reference sequence). J gave up 4 bases and V 5 bases, and 13 bases lay outside the gene matches. This CDR3 is 16 amino acids long. The CDR3 nucleotides read TGTGCCTGGGGGGGGACAGCCTTAAAGGGTAATGAAAAACTGTTTTTT. It is translated as CAWGGTALKGNEKLFF.

This rearrangement joins TRBV2 to TRBJ1-5; 8 bases map to TRBD1. Trimming at V came to 6 bases and at J to 3 bases, leaving 7 bases not matched to a gene. Per the germline V gene, CDR1 is SNHLY and CDR2 is FYNNEI. The CDR3 sequence is 15 residues long. The CDR3 DNA sequence: TGTGCCAGCAGAGATGACAGGGGAGACAATCAGCCCCAGCATTTT. It specifies CASRDDRGDNQPQHF.

The chain has TRBV12-3 or TRBV12-4 and TRBJ1-1, with D maybe TRBD1 (5 bases). The germline V and J ends were trimmed by 8 bases and 3 bases, with 10 bases remaining between them. The CDR3 has 12 amino acids. CDR3 loop: CASCGGHTEAFF. CDR3 coding DNA: TGTGCCAGCTGCGGGGGACACACTGAAGCTTTCTTT.

The chain combines TRBV4-2 with TRBJ1-6; D might be TRBD1 (6 bases). Trimming pared 0 bases from V and 8 bases from J, leaving 17 bases between. In germline, CDR1 is LGHNA, CDR2 YNFKEQ. This CDR3 has 17 amino acids. CDR3 bases: TGTGCCAGCAGCCAAGACGGGGGGGGCAAGGGGCATTCACCCCTCCACTTT. It encodes CASSQDGGGKGHSPLHF.

The sample holds one count of this clone. The chain has TRBV5-1 and TRBJ1-2, with TRBD1 matching over 8 bases. The J segment lost 1 base and the V segment lost 0 bases, leaving 8 bases of the junction unmatched. Germline CDR1 and CDR2: SGHRS and YFSETQ. This CDR3 is built from 17 residues. The CDR3: CASSLADRGANNYGYTF. DNA of the CDR3: TGCGCCAGCAGCTTGGCTGACAGGGGCGCGAATAACTATGGCTACACCTTC.

The V gene is TRBV5-1, the J gene TRBJ1-2; TRBD1 is a possible D gene (6 bases). The ends were cut back, 4 bases at V and 3 bases at J, with 10 bases in the middle. The length of the CDR3 is 13 residues. Germline V gene data show CDR1 as SGHRS and CDR2 as YFSETQ. The CDR3 nucleotides are TGCGCCAGCAGCGAACAGGGAGACTATGGCTACACCTTC. Protein product: CASSEQGDYGYTF.

V usage is TRBV5-5 and J usage is TRBJ1-3; no clear D. Germline V lookup: CDR1 SGHKS, CDR2 YYEKEE (reference sequence). The CDR3 is made up of 14 amino acids. The V gene lost 1 base and the J gene lost 0 bases, with 5 bases spanning the gap. The CDR3: CASSLTGSGNTIYF. CDR3 bases: TGTGCCAGCAGCTTGACGGGCTCTGGAAACACCATATATTTT.

V gene TRBV29-1 combines with J gene TRBJ2-1, with TRBD1 matching over 9 bases. The germline V gene encodes CDR1 SQVTM and CDR2 ANQGSEA. Trimming cost V 5 bases and J 0 bases; bases outside gene matches: 8. This CDR3 comprises 16 residues. For the CDR3, the DNA is TGCAGCGTTTGGGACAGGGAGCTGAGCTCCTACAATGAGCAGTTCTTC. Translation gives CSVWDRELSSYNEQFF.

This rearrangement joins TRBV4-1 to TRBJ1-5; 8 bases line up with TRBD1. Germline CDR1 reads MGHRA; CDR2 reads YSYEKL. The CDR3 runs to 15 residues. Trimming took 5 bases from V and 4 from J; bases not matched to a gene: 7. For the CDR3, the DNA is TGCGCCAGCAGCAAGGGACAGGCGACGAATCAGCCCCAGCATTTT. It encodes CASSKGQATNQPQHF.

V is TRBV6-5 and J is TRBJ1-4, with 9 bases matching TRBD1. V lost 4 bases, J lost 8 bases, and 2 bases stayed unmatched. CDR3 length: 13 residues. CDR1 and CDR2 (germline): MNHEY, SVGAGI. For the CDR3, the DNA is TGTGCCAGCAGTTGGACAGGGGTAGAAAAACTGTTTTTT. This codes for CASSWTGVEKLFF.